This TCR beta chain was obtained from a study of identical twins. Overall study results and limits: There were fewer insertions in abundant cord blood beta clonotypes, but memory repertoires showed no such pattern. Zero-insertion findings could be partly confounded by invariant cells (MAIT and iNKT cells).

The CDR3 covers 13 residues. The ends lost 7 bases at V and 2 bases at J; junction bases unmatched: 2. Germline CDR1 MNHEY, CDR2 SMNVEV (reference sequence). Healthy Caucasian donors formed the entire cohort. cDNA carried unique molecular identifiers, and a universal primer site was added by template switching. TCRdb fed the 5' RACE reads into MiXCR, producing one record per CDR3 protein. The sample holds 1.5 million to 2 million distinct CDR3 sequences, around a third seen once. Comment on this clonotype: No antigen is known for it.

This receptor was identified in a newborn girl in good health. This sequence joins TRBV27 and TRBJ1-5; the match to TRBD1 covers 7 bases. The source material was cord blood. The CDR3 DNA follows: TGTGCCAGCAAAACAGGGGGCAATCAGCCCCAGCATTTT. It yields the protein CASKTGGNQPQHF.